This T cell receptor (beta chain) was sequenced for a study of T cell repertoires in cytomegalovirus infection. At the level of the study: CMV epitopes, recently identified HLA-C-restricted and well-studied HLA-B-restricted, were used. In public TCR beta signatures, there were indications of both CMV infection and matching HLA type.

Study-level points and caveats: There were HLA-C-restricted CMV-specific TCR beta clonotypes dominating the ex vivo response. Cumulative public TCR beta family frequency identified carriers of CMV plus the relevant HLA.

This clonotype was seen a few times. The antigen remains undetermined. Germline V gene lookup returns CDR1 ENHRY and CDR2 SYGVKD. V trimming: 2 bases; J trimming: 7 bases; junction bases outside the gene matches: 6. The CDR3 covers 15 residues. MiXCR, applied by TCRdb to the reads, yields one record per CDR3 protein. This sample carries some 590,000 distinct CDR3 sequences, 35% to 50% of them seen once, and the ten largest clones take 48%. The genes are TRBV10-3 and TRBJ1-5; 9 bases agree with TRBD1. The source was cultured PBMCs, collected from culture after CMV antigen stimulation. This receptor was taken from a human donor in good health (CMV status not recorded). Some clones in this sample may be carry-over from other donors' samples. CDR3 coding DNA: TGTGCCATCAGTGAGGGGGACAGGGCGCTCCAGCCCCAGCATTTT. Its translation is CAISEGDRALQPQHF.